This section outlines one T cell receptor (beta chain) sequence together with its context. The data were obtained in a study of metastatic and nonmetastatic thyroid tumors. Whole-study context: Samples came from malignant and benign thyroid patients, and repertoires were compared across blood and tumor or nodule tissue.

TCRdb re-called the PCR reads through MiXCR. The table shows under 25,000 clones, with over 20% occurring only once. The CDR3 consists of 14 residues. CDR1 is MDHEN, CDR2 SYDVKM, per germline. V was clipped by 7 bases and J by 1 base, with 13 bases between them. Every patient was untreated before thyroid surgery. V gene TRBV28 combines with J gene TRBJ1-1; D gene ambiguous. The sequenced material came from adjacent normal tissue. This TCR derives from a female donor with papillary thyroid cancer or a benign thyroid nodule (not recorded which). Some clones in this sample may be carry-over from other donors' samples. Here the CDR3 DNA reads TGTGCCAGCAATTTCTGTGGCAGGAACACTGAAGCTTTCTTT. This translates into CASNFCGRNTEAFF. Looking up the rest from reference TRBV28 and TRBJ1-1 gives the full variable domain: DVKVTQSSRYLVKRTGEKVFLECVQDMDHENMFWYRQDPGLGLRLIYFSYDVKMKEKGDIPEGYSVSREKKERFSLILESASTNQTSMYLCASNFCGRNTEAFFGQGTRLTVV.